This T cell receptor beta chain was sequenced in a study of T cells in Graves' hyperthyroidism and ophthalmopathy. Germline V gene data show CDR1 as DFQATT and CDR2 as SNEGSKA (reference sequence). This CDR3 spans 12 amino acids. Amplification of TCR beta CDR3 regions used RNA as the template. The HTBI primer set drove a first-round RT-PCR of the TCR CDR3. One entry per CDR3 protein, called by TCRdb with MiXCR from the multiplex PCR reads. The sample consists of about 680,000 distinct CDR3 sequences, about a third of them appearing once. This TCR derives from a woman aged 40 to 50 with Graves' hyperthyroidism. Sample: blood. The J gene is TRBJ1-1, the V gene TRBV20-1; D is uncertain. The CDR3 reads CSGGGMNTEAFF. The CDR3 nucleotides are TGCAGCGGAGGTGGCATGAACACTGAAGCTTTCTTT.